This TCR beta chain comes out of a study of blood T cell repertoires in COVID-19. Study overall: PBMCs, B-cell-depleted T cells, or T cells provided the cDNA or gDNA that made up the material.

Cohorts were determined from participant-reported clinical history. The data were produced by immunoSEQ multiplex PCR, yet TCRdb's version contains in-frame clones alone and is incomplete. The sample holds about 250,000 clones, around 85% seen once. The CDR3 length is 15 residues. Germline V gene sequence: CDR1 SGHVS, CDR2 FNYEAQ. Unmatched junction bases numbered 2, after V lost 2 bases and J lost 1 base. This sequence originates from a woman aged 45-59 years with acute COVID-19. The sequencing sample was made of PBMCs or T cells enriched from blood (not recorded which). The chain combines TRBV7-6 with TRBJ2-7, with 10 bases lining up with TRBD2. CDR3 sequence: CASSLSAGGSYEQYF. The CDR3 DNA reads TGTGCCAGCAGCTTATCAGCGGGGGGGTCCTACGAGCAGTACTTC.